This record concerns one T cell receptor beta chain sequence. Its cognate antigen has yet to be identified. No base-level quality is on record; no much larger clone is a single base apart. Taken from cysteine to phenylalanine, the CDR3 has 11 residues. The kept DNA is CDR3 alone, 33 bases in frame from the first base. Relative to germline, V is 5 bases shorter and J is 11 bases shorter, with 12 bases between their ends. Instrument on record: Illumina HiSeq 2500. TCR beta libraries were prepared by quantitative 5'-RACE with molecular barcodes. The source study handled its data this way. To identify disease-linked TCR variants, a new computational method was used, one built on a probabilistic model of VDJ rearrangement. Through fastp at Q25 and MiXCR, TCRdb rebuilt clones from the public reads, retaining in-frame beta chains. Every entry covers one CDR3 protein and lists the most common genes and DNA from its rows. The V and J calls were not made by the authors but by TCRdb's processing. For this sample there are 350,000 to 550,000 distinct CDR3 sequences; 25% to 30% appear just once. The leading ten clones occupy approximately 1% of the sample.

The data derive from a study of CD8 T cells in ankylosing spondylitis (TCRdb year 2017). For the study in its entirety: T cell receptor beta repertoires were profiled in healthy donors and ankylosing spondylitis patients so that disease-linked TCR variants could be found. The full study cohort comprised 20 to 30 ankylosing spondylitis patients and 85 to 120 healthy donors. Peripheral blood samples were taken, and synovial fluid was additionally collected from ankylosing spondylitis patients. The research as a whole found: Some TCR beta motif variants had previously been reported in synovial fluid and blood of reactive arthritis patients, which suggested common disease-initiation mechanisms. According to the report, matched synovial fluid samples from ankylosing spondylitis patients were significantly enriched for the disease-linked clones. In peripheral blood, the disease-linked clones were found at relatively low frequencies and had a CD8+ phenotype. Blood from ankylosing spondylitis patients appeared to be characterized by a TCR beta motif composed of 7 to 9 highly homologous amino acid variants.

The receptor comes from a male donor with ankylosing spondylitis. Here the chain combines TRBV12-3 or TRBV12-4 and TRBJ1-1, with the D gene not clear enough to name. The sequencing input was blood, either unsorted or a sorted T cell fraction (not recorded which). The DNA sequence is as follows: TGTGCCAGCAGTCTCGCAGGCAGGGCTTTCTTT. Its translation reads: CASSLAGRAFF.